These T cell receptor beta chains were read from a single sample in a study of cytomegalovirus exposure and HLA in healthy donors. Sequencing used immunoSEQ multiplex PCR; TCRdb keeps in-frame clones, though not all of them. The sample holds some 110,000 clones, about 10% seen once. The sequenced sample was PBMCs. These receptors all come from a man aged 25 to 40 in good health and CMV-seronegative. The CDR3 runs from the conserved cysteine through the conserved F or W. The D gene is left open where the match is weak. Where a row states a size, it is once, few, many or the class of an expanded clone; other rows omit it.

size: NA; D: NA; V: TRBV5-4; J: TRBJ1-1; CDR3: CASSLSGRAVNTEAFF; DNA: TGTGCCAGCAGCTTGAGTGGCAGGGCGGTGAACACTGAAGCTTTCTTT
size: NA; D: NA; V: TRBV4-1; J: TRBJ2-1; CDR3: CASSRLWGGADNEQFF; DNA: TGCGCCAGCAGCCGCCTTTGGGGGGGGGCTGACAATGAGCAGTTCTTC
size: few; D: NA; V: TRBV30; J: TRBJ1-6; CDR3: CAWRAPGYNSPLHF; DNA: TGTGCCTGGAGGGCCCCAGGATATAATTCACCCCTCCACTTT
size: NA; D: NA; V: TRBV4-3; J: TRBJ1-3; CDR3: CASSQVTGIAGNTIYF; DNA: TGCGCCAGCAGCCAAGTAACAGGGATCGCTGGAAACACCATATATTTT
size: NA; D: TRBD1; V: TRBV6-5; J: TRBJ1-2; CDR3: CASTTRTGVYGYTF; DNA: TGTGCCAGCACAACCCGGACAGGGGTCTATGGCTACACCTTC
size: NA; D: TRBD2; V: TRBV5-6; J: TRBJ2-7; CDR3: CASSFFISGGRDEQYF; DNA: TGTGCCAGCAGCTTCTTTATATCGGGGGGGCGCGACGAGCAGTACTTC
size: few; D: NA; V: TRBV28; J: TRBJ2-7; CDR3: CASLGAALRNEQYF; DNA: TGTGCCAGCCTGGGAGCGGCCCTTCGGAACGAGCAGTACTTC
size: few; D: NA; V: TRBV28; J: TRBJ1-4; CDR3: CASSPSGVEKLFF; DNA: TGTGCCAGCAGCCCTAGTGGTGTTGAAAAACTGTTTTTT
size: NA; D: TRBD1; V: TRBV5-6; J: TRBJ1-5; CDR3: CASTLGTVNQPQHF; DNA: TGTGCCAGCACCCTGGGGACAGTCAATCAGCCCCAGCATTTT
size: few; D: TRBD1; V: TRBV2; J: TRBJ1-1; CDR3: CASSRTGSLLAEAFF; DNA: TGTGCCAGCAGTAGGACAGGCTCTTTGCTGGCTGAAGCTTTCTTT
size: few; D: NA; V: TRBV7-9; J: TRBJ2-1; CDR3: CASRHDRGGRLPDFNEQFF; DNA: TGTGCCAGCAGACACGACAGGGGAGGGCGGCTACCAGATTTCAATGAGCAGTTCTTC
size: NA; D: NA; V: TRBV7-8; J: TRBJ2-7; CDR3: CASSQVIGDSSPSYEQYF; DNA: TGTGCCAGCAGCCAGGTGATAGGGGATAGTAGTCCCTCCTACGAGCAGTACTTC
size: few; D: TRBD2; V: TRBV4-1; J: TRBJ2-5; CDR3: CASSQGLAGVLGETQYF; DNA: TGCGCCAGCAGCCAAGGGCTAGCGGGAGTACTCGGGGAGACCCAGTACTTC
size: NA; D: NA; V: TRBV4-1; J: TRBJ1-2; CDR3: CASSQGVTATNYGYTF; DNA: TGCGCCAGCAGCCAAGGGGTGACAGCGACTAACTATGGCTACACCTTC
size: NA; D: TRBD1; V: TRBV6-5; J: TRBJ1-3; CDR3: CASSWTGGTGNTIYF; DNA: TGTGCCAGCAGTTGGACAGGGGGCACGGGAAACACCATATATTTT
size: few; D: NA; V: TRBV18; J: TRBJ2-3; CDR3: CASSPSQNRALHTQYF; DNA: TGTGCCAGCTCACCAAGCCAAAACAGGGCTTTACATACGCAGTATTTT
size: few; D: NA; V: TRBV10-3; J: TRBJ2-2; CDR3: CAISDFPGTPTGELFF; DNA: TGTGCCATCAGTGACTTTCCCGGGACACCCACCGGGGAGCTGTTTTTT
size: NA; D: TRBD1; V: TRBV27; J: TRBJ2-7; CDR3: CASSSPGQGAHEQYF; DNA: TGTGCCAGCAGTTCTCCGGGACAGGGGGCACACGAGCAGTACTTC
size: NA; D: TRBD1; V: TRBV5-4; J: TRBJ2-7; CDR3: CASSSTGRGNEQYF; DNA: TGTGCCAGCAGCTCGACAGGGCGTGGGAACGAGCAGTACTTC
size: NA; D: TRBD1; V: TRBV7-9; J: TRBJ2-7; CDR3: CASQPGQGKYEQYF; DNA: TGTGCCAGCCAACCGGGACAGGGGAAATACGAGCAGTACTTC
size: few; D: NA; V: TRBV28; J: TRBJ2-7; CDR3: CASSLGGGWTNEQYF; DNA: TGTGCCAGCAGTCTCGGAGGGGGCTGGACGAACGAGCAGTACTTC
size: NA; D: TRBD1; V: TRBV19; J: TRBJ1-1; CDR3: CASSATGRTEAFF; DNA: TGTGCCAGTAGTGCGACAGGGCGCACTGAAGCTTTCTTT
size: few; D: NA; V: TRBV4-2; J: TRBJ1-1; CDR3: CASSQVGDLNTEAFF; DNA: TGTGCCAGCAGCCAAGTCGGGGATTTGAACACTGAAGCTTTCTTT
size: NA; D: NA; V: TRBV28; J: TRBJ1-2; CDR3: CASTYRAHYGYTF; DNA: TGTGCCAGCACCTACAGGGCACACTATGGCTACACCTTC
size: few; D: NA; V: TRBV9; J: TRBJ2-7; CDR3: CASSRPGSYEQYF; DNA: TGTGCCAGCAGTAGACCGGGCTCCTACGAGCAGTACTTC
size: few; D: TRBD2; V: TRBV7-9; J: TRBJ2-3; CDR3: CASSILLAGGSDTQYF; DNA: TGTGCCAGCAGTATTTTACTAGCGGGAGGCTCAGATACGCAGTATTTT
size: NA; D: TRBD1; V: TRBV27; J: TRBJ2-1; CDR3: CASSLPGQGFWEQFF; DNA: TGTGCCAGCAGTTTGCCGGGACAGGGGTTTTGGGAGCAGTTCTTC
size: NA; D: TRBD2; V: TRBV9; J: TRBJ2-2; CDR3: CASSASGGAPGELFF; DNA: TGTGCCAGCAGCGCGAGCGGGGGGGCGCCTGGGGAGCTGTTTTTT
size: NA; D: TRBD2; V: TRBV29-1; J: TRBJ2-2; CDR3: CSVRLADLTRGNPNTGELFF; DNA: TGCAGCGTAAGACTAGCGGACCTTACTAGGGGGAATCCGAACACCGGGGAGCTGTTTTTT
size: few; D: TRBD1; V: TRBV7-9; J: TRBJ1-2; CDR3: CASSPLGQGDYGYTF; DNA: TGTGCCAGCAGCCCCTTGGGACAGGGGGATTATGGCTACACCTTC
size: NA; D: NA; V: TRBV5-1; J: TRBJ1-1; CDR3: CASSVSFGTEGSAFF; DNA: TGCGCCAGCAGCGTATCCTTTGGGACGGAGGGTTCAGCTTTCTTT
size: few; D: TRBD2; V: TRBV6-5; J: TRBJ2-7; CDR3: CASSPRGGGYEQYF; DNA: TGTGCCAGCAGTCCGCGGGGGGGCGGTTACGAGCAGTACTTC
size: few; D: NA; V: TRBV19; J: TRBJ1-1; CDR3: CASSIFNYVVSRDEAFF; DNA: TGTGCCAGTAGTATCTTCAACTACGTCGTTTCCAGGGATGAAGCTTTCTTT
size: few; D: TRBD2; V: TRBV19; J: TRBJ2-1; CDR3: CASRRRLAGAHNEQFF; DNA: TGTGCCAGTAGGCGACGACTAGCGGGGGCACACAATGAGCAGTTCTTC
size: few; D: TRBD1; V: TRBV10-3; J: TRBJ2-7; CDR3: CAISSTGDRAPYEQYF; DNA: TGTGCCATCAGCAGTACCGGGGACAGGGCCCCCTACGAGCAGTACTTC
size: NA; D: NA; V: TRBV5-7; J: TRBJ1-4; CDR3: CASILTRDGATNEKLFF; DNA: TGTGCCAGCATCCTTACGCGGGACGGGGCAACTAATGAAAAACTGTTTTTT
size: NA; D: NA; V: TRBV6-5; J: TRBJ2-2; CDR3: CASRLGFAGELFF; DNA: TGTGCCAGCAGACTAGGATTCGCCGGGGAGCTGTTTTTT
size: NA; D: NA; V: TRBV9; J: TRBJ2-5; CDR3: CASSADGRETQYF; DNA: TGTGCCAGCAGCGCCGACGGGAGAGAGACCCAGTACTTC
size: few; D: NA; V: TRBV7-9; J: TRBJ2-5; CDR3: CASSLEENQYF; DNA: TGTGCCAGCAGCTTAGAAGAGAACCAGTACTTC